This T cell receptor beta chain was identified during a study of T cell changes during pregnancy in multiple sclerosis. Germline V gene lookup returns CDR1 MNHEY and CDR2 SVGAGI. V shed 2 bases, J shed 7 bases, and the junction held 4 bases outside the gene matches. There are 15 residues in the CDR3. Method: immunoSEQ multiplex PCR; TCRdb's copy keeps in-frame clones and lacks some. The sample has some 50,000 clones, about 90% seen once. Sequenced material: peripheral blood, taken in the first trimester of pregnancy. This rearrangement joins TRBV6-5 to TRBJ2-7; 14 bases are shared with TRBD2. The receptor was isolated from a female donor in good health, enrolled as a control in a pregnancy study. CDR3 region: CASSYEGLAGVEQYF. CDR3 DNA: TGTGCCAGCAGTTACGAGGGACTAGCGGGAGTTGAGCAGTACTTC.